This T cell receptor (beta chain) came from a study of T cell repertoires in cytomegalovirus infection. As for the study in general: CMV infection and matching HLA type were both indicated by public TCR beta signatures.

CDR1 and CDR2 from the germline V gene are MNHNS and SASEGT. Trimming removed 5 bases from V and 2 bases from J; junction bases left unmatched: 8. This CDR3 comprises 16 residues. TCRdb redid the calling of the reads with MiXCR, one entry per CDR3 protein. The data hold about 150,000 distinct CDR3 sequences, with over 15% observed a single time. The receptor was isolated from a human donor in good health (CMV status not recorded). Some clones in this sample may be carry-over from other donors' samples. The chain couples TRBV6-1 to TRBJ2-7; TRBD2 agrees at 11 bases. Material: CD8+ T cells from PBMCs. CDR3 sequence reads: CASSSDSGRVPYEQYF. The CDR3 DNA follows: TGTGCCAGCAGTTCCGATAGCGGGAGGGTCCCCTACGAGCAGTACTTC.